These T cell receptor beta chains were read from a single sample in a study of blood T cell repertoires in COVID-19. Using immunoSEQ multiplex PCR, the repertoire was profiled, and TCRdb retains in-frame clones only, with some absent. This table holds roughly 380,000 clones, 81% found once. The sample was peripheral blood. These TCRs come from a human donor with acute or convalescent COVID-19. The donor label of this sample is uncertain. Both conserved end residues are part of each CDR3. The order of the fields is V gene, D gene, J gene, clone size, CDR3 length, CDR3 DNA, CDR3 protein. The D gene is left open where the match is weak. Clone size appears in some rows only: once, few, many, or a class for an expanded clone.

TRBV7-2	TRBD2	TRBJ2-1	.	18	TGTGCCAGCAGCCCACTAGCGGGAATTCGGTCCCGGTACAATGAGCAGTTCTTC	CASSPLAGIRSRYNEQFF
TRBV7-9	TRBD1	TRBJ1-5	.	15	TGTGCCAGCAGGGCGGGGACAGTAGGCAATCAGCCCCAGCATTTT	CASRAGTVGNQPQHF
TRBV5-6	TRBD2	TRBJ2-4	once	17	TGTGCCAGCAATTCGCTAGCGGGAGTTAAAGCCAAAAACATTCAGTACTTC	CASNSLAGVKAKNIQYF
TRBV7-8	.	TRBJ1-1	.	14	TGTGCCAGCAGCTTGTCAGACATGAACACTGAAGCTTTCTTT	CASSLSDMNTEAFF
TRBV28	TRBD1	TRBJ2-3	.	14	TGTGCCAGCACCCGACAGGGGAGGACAGATACGCAGTATTTT	CASTRQGRTDTQYF
TRBV29-1	.	TRBJ1-1	.	12	TGCAGCGTTGAAGCAGGCAGGACTGAAGCTTTCTTT	CSVEAGRTEAFF
TRBV3-1/TRBV3-2	TRBD1	TRBJ1-2	.	15	TGTGCCAGCAGCCAAAGAGGACAGGGGGCGTATGGCTACACCTTC	CASSQRGQGAYGYTF
TRBV5-6	.	TRBJ1-1	.	15	TGTGCCAGCAGCGCCCGACAGGTCATGAACACTGAAGCTTTCTTT	CASSARQVMNTEAFF
TRBV4-1	TRBD1	TRBJ2-3	.	15	TGCGCCAGCAGCCGAGGGACAGGGATTAAAGATACGCAGTATTTT	CASSRGTGIKDTQYF
TRBV4-1	.	TRBJ2-6	.	16	TGCGCCAGCAGCTTCCGGTCCCGCTCTGGGGCCAACGTCCTGACTTTC	CASSFRSRSGANVLTF
TRBV6-5	.	TRBJ2-6	.	15	TGTGCCAGCAGCCCGCGACTCTCTGGGGCCAACGTCCTGACTTTC	CASSPRLSGANVLTF
TRBV6-6	TRBD1	TRBJ1-1	.	16	TGTGCCAGCAGTTACAGGGACAGGGAAGGGAACACTGAAGCTTTCTTT	CASSYRDREGNTEAFF
TRBV27	TRBD1	TRBJ2-2	.	14	TGTGCCAGCAGACCGAACAGGGGAGCCGGGGAGCTGTTTTTT	CASRPNRGAGELFF
TRBV7-8	TRBD1	TRBJ1-1	.	16	TGTGCCAGCAGCCTTAGGGACAGGGGGGCAGGCACTGAAGCTTTCTTT	CASSLRDRGAGTEAFF
TRBV5-5	TRBD1	TRBJ1-1	.	17	TGTGCCAGCAGCCCCCGGACAGGGATGGGAATGAACACTGAAGCTTTCTTT	CASSPRTGMGMNTEAFF
TRBV2	.	TRBJ2-1	.	16	TGTGCCAGCAGTGGGGCGGGCGGAATCTCCTACAATGAGCAGTTCTTC	CASSGAGGISYNEQFF
TRBV21-1	.	TRBJ2-7	.	14	TGTGCCAGCAGTGACGGCGGCCAGCTCTACGAGCAGTACTTC	CASSDGGQLYEQYF
TRBV23-1	.	TRBJ1-1	.	18	TGCGCCAGCAGTCCTCCGGGGGGAATTGGTGTGGAGAACACTGAAGCTTTCTTT	CASSPPGGIGVENTEAFF
TRBV28	TRBD1	TRBJ1-5	few	13	TGTGCCAGCAGTTTCAGGGGGCCTCAGCCCCAGCATTTT	CASSFRGPQPQHF
TRBV18	TRBD1	TRBJ2-1	.	19	TGTGCCAGCTCACCACCTAGGGGGACAGGGCGAAGTCTGTACAATGAGCAGTTCTTC	CASSPPRGTGRSLYNEQFF
TRBV18	.	TRBJ2-1	few	17	TGTGCCAGCTCACCTAGTAGGGGGGGTATGTCCTACAATGAGCAGTTCTTC	CASSPSRGGMSYNEQFF
TRBV19	.	TRBJ2-3	.	12	TGTGCCAGTAGTAGGGGAGCGTATACGCAGTATTTT	CASSRGAYTQYF
TRBV2	.	TRBJ1-5	.	15	TGTGCCAGCAGTGGACAGACCCTCAGCAATCAGCCCCAGCATTTT	CASSGQTLSNQPQHF
TRBV5-1	TRBD1	TRBJ1-2	.	16	TGCGTCAGCAGCGTGGGGACAGGGTCAGCTAACTATGGCTACACCTTC	CVSSVGTGSANYGYTF
TRBV5-1	.	TRBJ1-2	.	16	TGCGCCAGCAGCTTGGGTACAGGCCATACTAACTATGGCTACACCTTC	CASSLGTGHTNYGYTF
TRBV7-9	.	TRBJ2-5	few	15	TGTGCCAGCAGCCCAGGGGTGATAGGGCGGGAGACCCAGTACTTC	CASSPGVIGRETQYF
TRBV5-1	TRBD2	TRBJ2-3	.	15	TGCGCCAGCAAGACTAGCGGGGGCTGGGTAGATACGCAGTATTTT	CASKTSGGWVDTQYF
TRBV6-5	TRBD2	TRBJ2-7	.	13	TGTGCCAGCAGCCTAGCGGGAGCTAGTGAGCAGTACTTC	CASSLAGASEQYF
TRBV9	.	TRBJ1-5	.	14	TGTGCCAGCAGCGCGAGTCCAGGGGACCAGCCCCAGCATTTT	CASSASPGDQPQHF
TRBV27	TRBD1	TRBJ1-5	.	17	TGTGCCAGCAGTCGGACAGGGGGCAGGTATAGCAATCAGCCCCAGCATTTT	CASSRTGGRYSNQPQHF